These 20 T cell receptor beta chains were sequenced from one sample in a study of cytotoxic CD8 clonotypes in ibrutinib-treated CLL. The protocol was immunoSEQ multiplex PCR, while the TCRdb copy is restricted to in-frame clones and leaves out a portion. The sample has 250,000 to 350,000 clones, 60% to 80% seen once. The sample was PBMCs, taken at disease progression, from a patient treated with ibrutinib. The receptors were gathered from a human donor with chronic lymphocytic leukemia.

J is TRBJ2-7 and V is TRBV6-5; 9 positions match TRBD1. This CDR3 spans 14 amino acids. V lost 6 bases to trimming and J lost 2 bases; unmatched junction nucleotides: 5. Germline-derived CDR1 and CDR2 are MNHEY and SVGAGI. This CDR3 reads CASRVDRGPYEQYF. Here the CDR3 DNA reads TGTGCCAGCAGAGTGGACAGGGGCCCCTACGAGCAGTACTTC.

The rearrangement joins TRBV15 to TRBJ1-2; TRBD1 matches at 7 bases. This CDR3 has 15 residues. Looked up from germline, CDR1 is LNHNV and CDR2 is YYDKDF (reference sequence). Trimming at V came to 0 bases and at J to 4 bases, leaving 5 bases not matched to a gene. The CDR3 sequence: CATSRDLGTAYGYTF. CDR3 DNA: TGTGCCACCAGCAGAGATCTTGGGACAGCCTATGGCTACACCTTC. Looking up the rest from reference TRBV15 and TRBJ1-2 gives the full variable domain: DAMVIQNPRYQVTQFGKPVTLSCSQTLNHNVMYWYQQKSSQAPKLLFHYYDKDFNNEADTPDNFQSRRPNTSFCFLDIRSPGLGDTAMYLCATSRDLGTAYGYTFGSGTRLTVV.

CDR3 in amino acids: CASSLRLRGQPYNEQFF. CDR3 bases: TGTGCCAGCAGCTTACGCCTCAGGGGGCAACCATACAATGAGCAGTTCTTC. This chain uses TRBV7-8 with TRBJ2-1; 8 nucleotides agree with TRBD1. The CDR3 spans 17 residues. V was clipped by 2 bases and J by 4 bases; unmatched bases: 10. Germline V gene lookup returns CDR1 SGHVS and CDR2 FQNEAQ.

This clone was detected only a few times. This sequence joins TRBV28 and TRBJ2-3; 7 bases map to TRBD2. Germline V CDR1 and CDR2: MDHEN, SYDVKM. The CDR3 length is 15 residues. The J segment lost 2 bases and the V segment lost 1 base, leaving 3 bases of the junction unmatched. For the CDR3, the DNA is TGTGCCAGCAGTTTATCTGGGAGGGACACAGATACGCAGTATTTT. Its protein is CASSLSGRDTDTQYF.

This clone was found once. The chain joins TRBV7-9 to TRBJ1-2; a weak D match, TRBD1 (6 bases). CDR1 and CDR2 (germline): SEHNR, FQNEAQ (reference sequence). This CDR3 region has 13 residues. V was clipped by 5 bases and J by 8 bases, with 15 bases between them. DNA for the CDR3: TGTGCCAGCAGCAATACAGGGTCTGGGGGCTACACCTTC. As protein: CASSNTGSGGYTF. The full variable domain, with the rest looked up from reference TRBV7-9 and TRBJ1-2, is DTGVSQNPRHKITKRGQNVTFRCDPISEHNRLYWYRQTLGQGPEFLTYFQNEAQLEKSRLLSDRFSAERPKGSFSTLEIQRTEQGDSAMYLCASSNTGSGGYTFGSGTRLTVV.

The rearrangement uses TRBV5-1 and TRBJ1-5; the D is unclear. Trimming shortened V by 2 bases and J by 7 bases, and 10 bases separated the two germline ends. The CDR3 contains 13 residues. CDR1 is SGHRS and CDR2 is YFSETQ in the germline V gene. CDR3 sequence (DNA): TGCGCCAGCAGCTTCGGGTTGCACCAGCCCCAGCATTTT. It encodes CASSFGLHQPQHF.

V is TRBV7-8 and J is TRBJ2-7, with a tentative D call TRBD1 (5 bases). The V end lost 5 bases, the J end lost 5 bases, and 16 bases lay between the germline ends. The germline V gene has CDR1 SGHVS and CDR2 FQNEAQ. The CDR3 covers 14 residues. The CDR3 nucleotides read TGTGCCAGCAGCCGATCAGGGTTTTCCGACGAGCAGTACTTC. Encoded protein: CASSRSGFSDEQYF.

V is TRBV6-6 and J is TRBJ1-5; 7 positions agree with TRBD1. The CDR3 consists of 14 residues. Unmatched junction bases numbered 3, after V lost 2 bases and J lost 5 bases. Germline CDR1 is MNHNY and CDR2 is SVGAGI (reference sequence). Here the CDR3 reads CASSYDRDYQPQHF. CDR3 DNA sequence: TGTGCCAGCAGTTACGACAGGGATTATCAGCCCCAGCATTTT.

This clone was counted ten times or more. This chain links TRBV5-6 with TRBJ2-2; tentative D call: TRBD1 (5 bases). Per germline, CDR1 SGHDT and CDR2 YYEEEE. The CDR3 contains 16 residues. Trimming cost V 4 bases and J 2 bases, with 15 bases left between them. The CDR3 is CASSVGGRANTGELFF. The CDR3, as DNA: TGTGCCAGCAGCGTCGGTGGCAGGGCCAACACCGGGGAGCTGTTTTTT.

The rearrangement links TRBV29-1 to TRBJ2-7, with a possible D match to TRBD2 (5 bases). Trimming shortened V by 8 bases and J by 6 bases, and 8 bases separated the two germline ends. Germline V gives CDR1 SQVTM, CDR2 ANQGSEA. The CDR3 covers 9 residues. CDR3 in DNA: TGCAGCAAAACTAGCGAGCAGTACTTC. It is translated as CSKTSEQYF.

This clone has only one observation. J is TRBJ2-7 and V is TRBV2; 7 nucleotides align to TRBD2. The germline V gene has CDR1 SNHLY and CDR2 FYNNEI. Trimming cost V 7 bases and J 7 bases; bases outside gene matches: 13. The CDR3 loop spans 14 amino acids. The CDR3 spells CASTEGTFGGEQYF. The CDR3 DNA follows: TGTGCCAGCACCGAGGGGACCTTCGGGGGGGAGCAGTACTTC. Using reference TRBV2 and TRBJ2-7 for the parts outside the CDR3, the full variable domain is EPEVTQTPSHQVTQMGQEVILRCVPISNHLYFYWYRQILGQKVEFLVSFYNNEISEKSEIFDDQFSVERPDGSNFTLKIRSTKLEDSAMYFCASTEGTFGGEQYFGPGTRLTVT.

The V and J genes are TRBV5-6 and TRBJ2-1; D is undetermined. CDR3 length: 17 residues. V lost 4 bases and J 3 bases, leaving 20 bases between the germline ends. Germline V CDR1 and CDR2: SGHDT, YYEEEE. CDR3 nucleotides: TGTGCCAGCAGCCCTACCGACCGACCGACGGGCTACAATGAGCAGTTCTTC. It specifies CASSPTDRPTGYNEQFF.

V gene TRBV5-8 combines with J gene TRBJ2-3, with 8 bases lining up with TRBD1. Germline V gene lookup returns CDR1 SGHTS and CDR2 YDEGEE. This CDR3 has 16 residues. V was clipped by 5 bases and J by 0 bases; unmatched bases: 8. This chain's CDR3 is CASSLGTGTSTDTQYF. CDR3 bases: TGTGCCAGCAGTCTGGGGACAGGCACTAGCACAGATACGCAGTATTTT.

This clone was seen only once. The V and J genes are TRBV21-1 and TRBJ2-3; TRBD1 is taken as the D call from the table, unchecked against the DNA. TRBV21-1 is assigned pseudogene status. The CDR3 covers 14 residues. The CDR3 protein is CASSKAGQADTQYF. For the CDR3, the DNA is TGTGCCAGCAGCAAAGCTGGACAGGCAGATACGCAGTATTTT.

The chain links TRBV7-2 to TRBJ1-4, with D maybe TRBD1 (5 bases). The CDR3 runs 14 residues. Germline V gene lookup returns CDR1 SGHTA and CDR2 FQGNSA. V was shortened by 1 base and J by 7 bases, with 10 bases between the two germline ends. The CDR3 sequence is CASSLGGFGEKLFF. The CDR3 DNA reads TGTGCCAGCAGCTTAGGGGGGTTTGGTGAAAAACTGTTTTTT.

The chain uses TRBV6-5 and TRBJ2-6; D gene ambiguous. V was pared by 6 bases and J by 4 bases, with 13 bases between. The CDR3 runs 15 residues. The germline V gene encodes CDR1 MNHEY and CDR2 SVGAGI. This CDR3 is CASSFTISGANVLTF. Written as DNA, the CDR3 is TGTGCCAGCAGCTTTACTATTTCCGGGGCCAACGTCCTGACTTTC.

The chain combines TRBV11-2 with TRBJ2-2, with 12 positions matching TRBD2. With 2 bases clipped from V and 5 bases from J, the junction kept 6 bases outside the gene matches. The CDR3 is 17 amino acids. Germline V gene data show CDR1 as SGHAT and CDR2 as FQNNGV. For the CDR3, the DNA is TGTGCCAGCAGCTTATCTAGGACTAGCGGGGTTACCGGGGAGCTGTTTTTT. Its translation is CASSLSRTSGVTGELFF.

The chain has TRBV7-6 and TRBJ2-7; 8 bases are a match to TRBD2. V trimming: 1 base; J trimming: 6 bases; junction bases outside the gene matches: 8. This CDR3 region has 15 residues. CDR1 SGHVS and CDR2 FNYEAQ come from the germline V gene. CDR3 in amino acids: CASSLDPGLVIEQYF. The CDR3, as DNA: TGTGCCAGCAGCTTAGACCCGGGACTAGTGATCGAGCAGTACTTC.

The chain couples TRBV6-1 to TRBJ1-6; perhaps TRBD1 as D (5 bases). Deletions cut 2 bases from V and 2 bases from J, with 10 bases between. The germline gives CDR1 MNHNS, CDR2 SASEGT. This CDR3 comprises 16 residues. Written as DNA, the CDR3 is TGTGCCAGCAGTGAATCCAGGGATGCCTATAATTCACCCCTCCACTTT. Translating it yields CASSESRDAYNSPLHF.

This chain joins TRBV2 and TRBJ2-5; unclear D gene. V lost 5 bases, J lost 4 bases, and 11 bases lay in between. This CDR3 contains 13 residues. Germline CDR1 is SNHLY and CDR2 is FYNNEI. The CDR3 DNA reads TGTGCCAGCAGTCCCAGTCGCCGAGAGACCCAGTACTTC. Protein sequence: CASSPSRRETQYF.